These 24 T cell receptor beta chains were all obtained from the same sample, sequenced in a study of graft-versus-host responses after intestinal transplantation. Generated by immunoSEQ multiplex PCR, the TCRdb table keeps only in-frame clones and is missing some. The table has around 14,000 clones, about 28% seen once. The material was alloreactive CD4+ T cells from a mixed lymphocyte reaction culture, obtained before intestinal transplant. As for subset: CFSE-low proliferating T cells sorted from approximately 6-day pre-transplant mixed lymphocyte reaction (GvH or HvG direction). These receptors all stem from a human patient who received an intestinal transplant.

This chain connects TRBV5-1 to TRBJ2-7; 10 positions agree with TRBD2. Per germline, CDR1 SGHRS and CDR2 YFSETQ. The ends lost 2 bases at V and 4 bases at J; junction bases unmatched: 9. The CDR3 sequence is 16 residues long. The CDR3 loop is CASSLGGTSGVYEQYF. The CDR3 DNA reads TGCGCCAGCAGCTTAGGGGGTACTAGCGGGGTTTACGAGCAGTACTTC.

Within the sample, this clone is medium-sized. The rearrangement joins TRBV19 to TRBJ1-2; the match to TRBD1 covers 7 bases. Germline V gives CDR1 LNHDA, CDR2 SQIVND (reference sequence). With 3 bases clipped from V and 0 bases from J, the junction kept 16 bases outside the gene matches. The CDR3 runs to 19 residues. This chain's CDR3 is CASSITVRQGDKANYGYTF. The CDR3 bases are TGTGCCAGTAGTATCACAGTGAGGCAGGGGGACAAAGCTAACTATGGCTACACCTTC.

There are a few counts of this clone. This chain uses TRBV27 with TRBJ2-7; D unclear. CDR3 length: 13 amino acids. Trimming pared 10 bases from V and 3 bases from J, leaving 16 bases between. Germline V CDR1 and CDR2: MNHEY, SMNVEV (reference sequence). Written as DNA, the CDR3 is TGTGCCATGTCTCCCGGACGCTACTACGAGCAGTACTTC. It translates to CAMSPGRYYEQYF.

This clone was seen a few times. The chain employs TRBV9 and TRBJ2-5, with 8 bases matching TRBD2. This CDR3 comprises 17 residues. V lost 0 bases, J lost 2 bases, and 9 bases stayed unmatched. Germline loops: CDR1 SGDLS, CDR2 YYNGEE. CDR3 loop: CASSVGVRVAGQETQYF. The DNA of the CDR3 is TGTGCCAGCAGCGTAGGGGTCAGGGTAGCGGGGCAAGAGACCCAGTACTTC.

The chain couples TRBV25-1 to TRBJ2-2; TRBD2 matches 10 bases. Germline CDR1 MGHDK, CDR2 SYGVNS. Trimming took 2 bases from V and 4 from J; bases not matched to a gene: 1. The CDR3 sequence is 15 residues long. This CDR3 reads CASSEASGSTGELFF. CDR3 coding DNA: TGTGCCAGCAGTGAAGCTAGCGGGAGCACCGGGGAGCTGTTTTTT.

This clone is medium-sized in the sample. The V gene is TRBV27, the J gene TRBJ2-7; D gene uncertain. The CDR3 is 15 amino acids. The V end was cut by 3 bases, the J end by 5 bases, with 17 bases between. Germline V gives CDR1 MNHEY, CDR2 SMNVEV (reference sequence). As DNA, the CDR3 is TGTGCCAGCAGTTTTGCCTTTCTCTCCCGGCACGAGCAGTACTTC. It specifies CASSFAFLSRHEQYF.

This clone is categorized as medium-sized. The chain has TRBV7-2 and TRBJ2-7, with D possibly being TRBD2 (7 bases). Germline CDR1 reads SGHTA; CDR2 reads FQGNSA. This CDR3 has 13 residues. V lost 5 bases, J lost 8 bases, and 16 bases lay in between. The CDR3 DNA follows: TGTGCCAGCAGCACAAGGGGGGGGTCACAGCAGTACTTC. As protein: CASSTRGGSQQYF.

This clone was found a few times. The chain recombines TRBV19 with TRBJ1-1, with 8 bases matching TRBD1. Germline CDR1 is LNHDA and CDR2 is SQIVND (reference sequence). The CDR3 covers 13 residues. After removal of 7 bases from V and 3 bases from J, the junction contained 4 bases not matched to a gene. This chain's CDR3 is CASTLTGDTEAFF. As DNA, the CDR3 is TGTGCCAGTACCCTGACAGGGGACACTGAAGCTTTCTTT.

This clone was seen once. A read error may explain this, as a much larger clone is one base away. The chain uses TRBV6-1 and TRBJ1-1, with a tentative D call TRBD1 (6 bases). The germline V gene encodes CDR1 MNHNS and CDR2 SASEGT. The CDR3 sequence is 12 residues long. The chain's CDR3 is CASSRGNTEASF. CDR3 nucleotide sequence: TGTGCCAGCAGTAGGGGGAACACTGAAGCTTCCTTT.

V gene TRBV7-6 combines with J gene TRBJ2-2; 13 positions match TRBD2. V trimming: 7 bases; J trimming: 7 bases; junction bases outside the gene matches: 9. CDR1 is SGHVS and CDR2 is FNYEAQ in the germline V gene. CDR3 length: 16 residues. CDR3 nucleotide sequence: TGTGCCAGCACCCCCGGGACTAGCGGGACTGGCGGGGAGCTGTTTTTT. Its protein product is CASTPGTSGTGGELFF.

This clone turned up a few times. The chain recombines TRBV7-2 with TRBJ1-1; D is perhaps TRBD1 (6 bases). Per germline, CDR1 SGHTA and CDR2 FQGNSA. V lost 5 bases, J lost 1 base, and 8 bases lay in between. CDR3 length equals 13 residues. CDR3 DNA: TGTGCCAGCAGCCTACAGGGGAACACTGAAGCTTTCTTT. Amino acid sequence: CASSLQGNTEAFF.

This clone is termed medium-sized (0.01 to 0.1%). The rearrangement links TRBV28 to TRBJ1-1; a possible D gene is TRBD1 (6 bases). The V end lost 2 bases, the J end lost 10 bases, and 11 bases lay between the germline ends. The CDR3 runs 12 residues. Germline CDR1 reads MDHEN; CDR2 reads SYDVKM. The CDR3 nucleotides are TGTGCCAGCAGTTTACCCCCCAGGGGAGCTTTCTTT. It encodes CASSLPPRGAFF.

The CDR3, as DNA: TGTGCCTGGAGTGTAGGGGTCCTTAGGGGTAAGGCCGGGGAGCTGTTTTTT. This translates into CAWSVGVLRGKAGELFF. The V gene is TRBV30, the J gene TRBJ2-2, with D perhaps TRBD1 (5 bases). CDR1 and CDR2 (germline): GTSNPN, SVGIG (reference sequence). The length of the CDR3 is 17 residues. The V end lost 0 bases, the J end lost 6 bases, and 20 bases lay between the germline ends.

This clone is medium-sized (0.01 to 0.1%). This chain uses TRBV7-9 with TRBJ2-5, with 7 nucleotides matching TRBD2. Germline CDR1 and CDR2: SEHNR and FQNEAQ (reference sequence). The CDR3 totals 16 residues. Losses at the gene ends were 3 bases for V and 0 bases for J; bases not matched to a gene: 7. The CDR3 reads CASSFGGAGNQETQYF. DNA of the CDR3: TGTGCCAGCAGCTTCGGGGGAGCGGGGAACCAAGAGACCCAGTACTTC.

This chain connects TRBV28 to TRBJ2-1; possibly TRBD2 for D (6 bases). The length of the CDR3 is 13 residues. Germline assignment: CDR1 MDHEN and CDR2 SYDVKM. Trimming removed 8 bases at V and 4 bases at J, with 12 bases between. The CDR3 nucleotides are TGTGCCAGCGGGATTGGGGGGTACAATGAGCAGTTCTTC. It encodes CASGIGGYNEQFF.

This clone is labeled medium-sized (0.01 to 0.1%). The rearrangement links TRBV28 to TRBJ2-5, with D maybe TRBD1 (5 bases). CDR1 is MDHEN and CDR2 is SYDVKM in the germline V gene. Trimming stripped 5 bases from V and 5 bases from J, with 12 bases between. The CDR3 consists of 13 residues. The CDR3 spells CASSTNSGETQYF. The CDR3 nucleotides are TGTGCCAGCAGTACAAACTCAGGGGAGACCCAGTACTTC.

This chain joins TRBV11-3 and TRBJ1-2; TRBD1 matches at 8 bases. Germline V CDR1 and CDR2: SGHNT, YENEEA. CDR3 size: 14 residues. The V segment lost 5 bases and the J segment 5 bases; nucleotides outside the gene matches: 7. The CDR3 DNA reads TGTGCCAGCAGCGACAGACAGGGGAGGTATGGCTACACCTTC. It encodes CASSDRQGRYGYTF.

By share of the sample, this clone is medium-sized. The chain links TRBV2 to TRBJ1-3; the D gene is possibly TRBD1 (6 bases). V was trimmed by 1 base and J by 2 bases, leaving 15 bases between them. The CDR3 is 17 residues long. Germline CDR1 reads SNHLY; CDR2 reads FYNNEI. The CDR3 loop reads CASSEGVRAGAGNTIYF. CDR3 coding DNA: TGTGCCAGCAGTGAAGGAGTCCGGGCAGGGGCTGGAAACACCATATATTTT.

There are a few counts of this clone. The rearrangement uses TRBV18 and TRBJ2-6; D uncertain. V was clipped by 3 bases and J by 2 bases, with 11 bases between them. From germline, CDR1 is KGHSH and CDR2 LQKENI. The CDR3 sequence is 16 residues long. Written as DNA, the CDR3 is TGTGCCAGCTCACCCCGACTGGGCACTGGGGCCAACGTCCTGACTTTC. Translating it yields CASSPRLGTGANVLTF.

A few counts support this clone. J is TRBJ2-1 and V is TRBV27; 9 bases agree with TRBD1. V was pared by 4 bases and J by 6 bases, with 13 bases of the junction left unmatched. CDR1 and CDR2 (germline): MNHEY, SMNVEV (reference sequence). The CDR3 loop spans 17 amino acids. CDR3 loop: CASSSILGQGRINEQFF. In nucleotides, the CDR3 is TGTGCCAGCAGTTCTATCCTGGGACAGGGAAGGATCAATGAGCAGTTCTTC.

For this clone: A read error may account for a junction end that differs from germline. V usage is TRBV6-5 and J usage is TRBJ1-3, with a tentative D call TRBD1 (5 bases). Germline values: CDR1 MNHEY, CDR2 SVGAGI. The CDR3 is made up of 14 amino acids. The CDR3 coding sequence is TGTGCCATCAGTGAGCAGGGCACGGGAAACACCATATATTTT. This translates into CAISEQGTGNTIYF.

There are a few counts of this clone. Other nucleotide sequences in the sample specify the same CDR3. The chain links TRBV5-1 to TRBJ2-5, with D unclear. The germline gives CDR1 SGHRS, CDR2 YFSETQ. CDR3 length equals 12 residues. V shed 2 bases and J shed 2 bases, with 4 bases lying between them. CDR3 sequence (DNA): TGCGCCAGCAGCTTAGGTCAAGAGACCCAGTACTTC. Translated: CASSLGQETQYF. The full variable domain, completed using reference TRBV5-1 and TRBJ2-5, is KAGVTQTPRYLIKTRGQQVTLSCSPISGHRSVSWYQQTPGQGLQFLFEYFSETQRNKGNFPGRFSGRQFSNSRSEMNVSTLELGDSALYLCASSLGQETQYFGPGTRLLVL.

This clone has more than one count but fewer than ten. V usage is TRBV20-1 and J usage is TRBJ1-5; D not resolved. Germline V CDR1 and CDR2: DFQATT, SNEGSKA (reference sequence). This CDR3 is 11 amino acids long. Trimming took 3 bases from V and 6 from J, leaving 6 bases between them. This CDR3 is CSASQAQPQHF. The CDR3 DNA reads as TGCAGTGCTAGCCAAGCTCAGCCCCAGCATTTT.

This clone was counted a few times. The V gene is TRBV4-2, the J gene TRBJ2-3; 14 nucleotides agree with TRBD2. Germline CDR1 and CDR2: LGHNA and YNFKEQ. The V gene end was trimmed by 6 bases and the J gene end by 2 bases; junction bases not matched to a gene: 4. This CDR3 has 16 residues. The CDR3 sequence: CASRGLAGGFTDTQYF. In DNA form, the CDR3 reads TGTGCCAGCAGAGGACTAGCGGGAGGATTCACAGATACGCAGTATTTT.